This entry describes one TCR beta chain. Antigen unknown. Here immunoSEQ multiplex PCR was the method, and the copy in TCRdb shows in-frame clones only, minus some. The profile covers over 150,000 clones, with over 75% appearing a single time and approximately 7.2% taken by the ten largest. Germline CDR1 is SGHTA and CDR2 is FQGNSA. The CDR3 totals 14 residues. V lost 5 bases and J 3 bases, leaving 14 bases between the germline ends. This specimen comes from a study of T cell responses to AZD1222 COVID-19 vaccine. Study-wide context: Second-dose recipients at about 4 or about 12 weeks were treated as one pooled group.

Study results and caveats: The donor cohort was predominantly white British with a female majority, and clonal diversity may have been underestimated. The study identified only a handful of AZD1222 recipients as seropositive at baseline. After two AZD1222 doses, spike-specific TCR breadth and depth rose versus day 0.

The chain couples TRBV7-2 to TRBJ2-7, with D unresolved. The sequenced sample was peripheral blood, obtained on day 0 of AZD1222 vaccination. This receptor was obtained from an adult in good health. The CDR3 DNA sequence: TGTGCCAGCAGCCCCAACTCGGCAGGCTACGAGCAGTACTTC. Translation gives CASSPNSAGYEQYF.